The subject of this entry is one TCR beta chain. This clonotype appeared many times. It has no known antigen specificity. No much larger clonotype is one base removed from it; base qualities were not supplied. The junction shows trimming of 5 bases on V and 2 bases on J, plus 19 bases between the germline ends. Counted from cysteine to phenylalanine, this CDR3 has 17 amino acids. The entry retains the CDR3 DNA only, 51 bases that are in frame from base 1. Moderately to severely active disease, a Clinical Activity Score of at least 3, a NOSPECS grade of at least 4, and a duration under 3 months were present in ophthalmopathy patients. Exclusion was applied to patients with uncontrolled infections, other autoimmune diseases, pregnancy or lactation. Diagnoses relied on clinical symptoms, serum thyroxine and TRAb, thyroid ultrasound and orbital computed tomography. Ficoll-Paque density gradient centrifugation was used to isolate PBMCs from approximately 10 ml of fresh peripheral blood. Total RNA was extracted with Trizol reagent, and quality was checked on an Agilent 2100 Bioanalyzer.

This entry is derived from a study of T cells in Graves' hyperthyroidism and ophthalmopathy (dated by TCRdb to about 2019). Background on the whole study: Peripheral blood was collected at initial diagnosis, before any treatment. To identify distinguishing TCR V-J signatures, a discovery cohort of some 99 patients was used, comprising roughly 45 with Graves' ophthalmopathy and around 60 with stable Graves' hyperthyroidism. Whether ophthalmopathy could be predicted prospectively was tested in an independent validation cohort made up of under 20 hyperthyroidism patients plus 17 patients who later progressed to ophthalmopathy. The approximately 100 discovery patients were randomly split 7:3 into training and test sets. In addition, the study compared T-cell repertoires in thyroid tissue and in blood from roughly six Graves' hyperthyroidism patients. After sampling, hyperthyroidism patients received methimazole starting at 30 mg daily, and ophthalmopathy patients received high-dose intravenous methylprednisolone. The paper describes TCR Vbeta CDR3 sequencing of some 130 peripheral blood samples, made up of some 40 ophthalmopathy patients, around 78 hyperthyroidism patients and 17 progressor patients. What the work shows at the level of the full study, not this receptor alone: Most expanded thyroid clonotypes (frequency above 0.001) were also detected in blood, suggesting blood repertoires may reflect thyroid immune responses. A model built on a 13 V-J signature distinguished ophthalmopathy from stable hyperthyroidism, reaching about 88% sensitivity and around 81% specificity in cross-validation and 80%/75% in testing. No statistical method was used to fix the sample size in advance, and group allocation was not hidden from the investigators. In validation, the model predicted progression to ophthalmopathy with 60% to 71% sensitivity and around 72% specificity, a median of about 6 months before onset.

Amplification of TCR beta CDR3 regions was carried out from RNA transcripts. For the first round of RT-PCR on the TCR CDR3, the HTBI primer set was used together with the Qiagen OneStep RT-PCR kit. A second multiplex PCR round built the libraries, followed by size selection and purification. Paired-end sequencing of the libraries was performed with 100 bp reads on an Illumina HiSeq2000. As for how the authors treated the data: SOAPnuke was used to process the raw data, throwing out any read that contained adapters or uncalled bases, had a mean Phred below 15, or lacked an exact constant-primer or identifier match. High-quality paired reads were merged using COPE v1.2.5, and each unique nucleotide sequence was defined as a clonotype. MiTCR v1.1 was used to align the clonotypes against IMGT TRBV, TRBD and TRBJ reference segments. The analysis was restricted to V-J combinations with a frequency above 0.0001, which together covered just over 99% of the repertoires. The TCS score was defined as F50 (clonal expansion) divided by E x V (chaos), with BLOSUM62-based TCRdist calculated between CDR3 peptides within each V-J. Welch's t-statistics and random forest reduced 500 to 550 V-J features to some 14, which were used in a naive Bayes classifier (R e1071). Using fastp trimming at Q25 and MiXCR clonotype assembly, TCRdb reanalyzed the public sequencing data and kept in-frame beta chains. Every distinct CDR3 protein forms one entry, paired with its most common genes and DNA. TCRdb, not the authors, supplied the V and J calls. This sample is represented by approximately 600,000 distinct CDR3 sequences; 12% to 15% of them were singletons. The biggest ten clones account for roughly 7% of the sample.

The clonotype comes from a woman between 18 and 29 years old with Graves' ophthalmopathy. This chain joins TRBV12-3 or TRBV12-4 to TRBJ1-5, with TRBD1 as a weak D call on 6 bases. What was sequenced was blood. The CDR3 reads CASSPARQEGGNQPQHF. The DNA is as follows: TGTGCCAGCAGTCCTGCTCGACAGGAGGGAGGCAATCAGCCCCAGCATTTT.